This T cell receptor (beta chain) emerged from a study of identical twins. Study-wide results and caveats: Partial confounding of zero-insertion analyses by invariant MAIT and iNKT cells was possible. In beta out-of-frame sequences, the excess sharing between twins was weaker.

This CDR3 is 13 amino acids long. Trimming left V 4 bases short and J 5 bases short, with 11 bases between. The V gene's germline CDR1 is LGHNA and CDR2 YNFKEQ. Ten or more counts support this clonotype. Its antigen remains unidentified. TCRdb re-called the 5' RACE reads with MiXCR, one entry per CDR3 protein. This sample has about 240,000 distinct CDR3 sequences, with over 9.5% found just once. All of the donors were Caucasians in good health. Sequenced material: memory T cells sorted from blood. This TCR was sampled from a man between 45 and 60 years old in good health. The chain uses TRBV4-2 and TRBJ1-1; D gene unclear. Here the CDR3 reads CASSPMRETEAFF. Written as DNA, the CDR3 is TGTGCCAGCAGCCCCATGAGGGAAACTGAAGCTTTCTTT.